This TCR beta chain was sequenced for a study of brain T cells in children with intractable seizures. Points from the study as a whole: Absence of clones before surgery may stem from lower sequencing depth. Only CDR3 sequence similarity suggested viral specificity, without known HCMV serostatus.

In its sample, this clone was seen a few times. Its antigen is unidentified. Germline V gene data show CDR1 as SGHRS and CDR2 as YFSETQ. Unmatched junction bases numbered 7, after V lost 3 bases and J lost 1 base. The CDR3 has 16 residues. Sequencing used immunoSEQ multiplex PCR; TCRdb keeps in-frame clones, though not all of them. Here the sample spans 75,000 to 80,000 clones, approximately 94% being singletons. Surgery cases with the highest brain T cell transcript signatures were chosen for sequencing. Patients received at least one anti-epileptic drug before surgery. The sample consisted of peripheral blood, taken at surgery. The chain carries TRBV5-1 and TRBJ2-7, with 10 bases identical to TRBD2. The sequence derives from a boy younger than two with tuberous sclerosis and intractable seizures. In nucleotides, the CDR3 is TGCGCCAGCAGCTCGTCCCTAGCGGGAGCTTCCTACGAGCAGTACTTC. It yields the protein CASSSSLAGASYEQYF.